A single sample is the source of the 5 T cell receptor beta chains below, sequenced in a study of shared clonotypes between healthy human individuals. The data were produced by immunoSEQ multiplex PCR, yet TCRdb's version contains in-frame clones alone and is incomplete. The sample lists approximately 440,000 clones, roughly four fifths occurring once. Specimen: PBMCs. Receptors were obtained from a woman aged 40 to 50 in good health. Some clones in this sample may be carry-over from other donors' samples.

This sequence joins TRBV30 and TRBJ1-2, with D uncertain. V lost 4 bases and J 2 bases, leaving 11 bases between the germline ends. The germline V gene has CDR1 GTSNPN and CDR2 SVGIG (reference sequence). This CDR3 contains 13 residues. CDR3 sequence (DNA): TGTGCCTGGACGATCAGGCAAAACTATGGCTACACCTTC. The encoded protein is CAWTIRQNYGYTF.

With regard to this clone: Other nucleotide sequences in the sample specify the same CDR3. The J gene is TRBJ2-7, the V gene TRBV27; D is ambiguous. The germline V gene encodes CDR1 MNHEY and CDR2 SMNVEV (reference sequence). V lost 1 base and J lost 3, with 7 bases in between. This CDR3 comprises 13 residues. CDR3 amino acids: CASSLWGSYEQYF. The CDR3, as DNA: TGTGCCAGCAGTTTATGGGGTAGCTACGAGCAGTACTTC.

CDR3 nucleotide sequence: TGTGCCAGCAGGGACAGGAAGTTTCAGCCCCAGCATTTT. Translating gives CASRDRKFQPQHF. The V and J genes are TRBV28 and TRBJ1-5; 7 positions match TRBD1. Germline-derived CDR1 and CDR2 are MDHEN and SYDVKM. V lost 6 bases and J lost 6; bases outside the gene matches: 5. The CDR3 runs 13 residues. Supplemented by reference TRBV28 and TRBJ1-5, the full variable domain reads DVKVTQSSRYLVKRTGEKVFLECVQDMDHENMFWYRQDPGLGLRLIYFSYDVKMKEKGDIPEGYSVSREKKERFSLILESASTNQTSMYLCASRDRKFQPQHFGDGTRLSIL.

The chain joins TRBV18 to TRBJ1-4, with 7 bases lining up with TRBD1. Germline V CDR1 and CDR2: KGHSH, LQKENI. V gave up 1 base and J gave up 5 bases; unmatched junction bases: 1. This CDR3 spans 14 amino acids. In nucleotides, the CDR3 is TGTGCCAGCTCACCACAGGGACAGAATGAAAAACTGTTTTTT. Encoded protein: CASSPQGQNEKLFF.

The rearrangement links TRBV6-1 to TRBJ2-5; 12 bases line up with TRBD1. Germline V lookup: CDR1 MNHNS, CDR2 SASEGT. J gave up 5 bases and V 8 bases, and 6 bases lay outside the gene matches. This CDR3 has 14 residues. Written as DNA, the CDR3 is TGTGCCAGCGTTTGGGACAGGGGGCGCGAGACCCAGTACTTC. This sequence encodes CASVWDRGRETQYF.